A selection of T cell receptor beta chains follows, all from one sample in a study of cytomegalovirus exposure and HLA in healthy donors. Assay used: immunoSEQ multiplex PCR; TCRdb lists only in-frame clones, some missing. Reported are 60,000 to 85,000 clones; the ten largest clones contain approximately 15%. Input material: PBMCs. All receptors derive from a man aged 45-65 years in good health and CMV-seropositive. Each CDR3 is given with its conserved first and last residue. A D gene is named only where the DNA matches it firmly.

J: TRBJ1-5; D: -; V: TRBV29-1; CDR3: CSVTTETSNQPQHF; DNA: TGCAGCGTTACGACAGAGACTAGCAATCAGCCCCAGCATTTT
J: TRBJ2-2; D: TRBD1; V: TRBV11-3; CDR3: CASSDKQGFGELFF; DNA: TGTGCCAGCAGCGACAAACAGGGGTTCGGGGAGCTGTTTTTT
J: TRBJ2-1; D: -; V: TRBV7-6; CDR3: CASSLSVNNEQFF; DNA: TGTGCCAGCAGCTTATCGGTGAACAATGAGCAGTTCTTC
J: TRBJ1-2; D: TRBD1; V: TRBV5-1; CDR3: CASSLTGGAESQGYTF; DNA: TGCGCCAGCAGCTTGACAGGGGGCGCCGAATCTCAGGGCTACACCTTC
J: TRBJ2-1; D: TRBD1; V: TRBV28; CDR3: CASSSGGTNYNEQFF; DNA: TGTGCCAGCAGTTCAGGGGGCACGAACTACAATGAGCAGTTCTTC
J: TRBJ2-1; D: -; V: TRBV28; CDR3: CASSVPKGTSHNEQFF; DNA: TGTGCCAGCAGTGTCCCCAAAGGGACATCTCACAATGAGCAGTTCTTC
J: TRBJ2-1; D: TRBD2; V: TRBV4-1; CDR3: CASRGGILAGGEQFF; DNA: TGCGCCAGCAGGGGGGGGATATTAGCGGGCGGTGAGCAGTTCTTC
J: TRBJ1-1; D: TRBD1; V: TRBV15; CDR3: CATSREGQGNTEAFF; DNA: TGTGCCACCAGCAGAGAGGGACAGGGAAACACTGAAGCTTTCTTT
J: TRBJ2-3; D: TRBD2; V: TRBV19; CDR3: CVFSKLEGLAVSTDTQYF; DNA: TGTGTTTTCAGCAAGTTGGAGGGTCTAGCGGTTAGCACAGATACGCAGTATTTT
J: TRBJ1-2; D: -; V: TRBV28; CDR3: CASSWEGGGYTF; DNA: TGTGCCAGCAGTTGGGAGGGGGGAGGCTACACCTTC
J: TRBJ1-1; D: TRBD1; V: TRBV9; CDR3: CASSVGRGYDTEAFF; DNA: TGTGCCAGCAGCGTAGGCAGGGGGTATGACACTGAAGCTTTCTTT
J: TRBJ2-2; D: -; V: TRBV10-3; CDR3: CAISETGGTGELFF; DNA: TGTGCCATCAGTGAGACCGGGGGCACCGGGGAGCTGTTTTTT
J: TRBJ2-2; D: -; V: TRBV19; CDR3: CASSISGVERGRTGELFF; DNA: TGTGCCAGTAGTATATCGGGAGTTGAGAGGGGTAGGACCGGGGAGCTGTTTTTT
J: TRBJ1-4; D: TRBD1; V: TRBV12-5; CDR3: CASGTDRGYNEKLFF; DNA: TGTGCTAGTGGCACCGACAGGGGGTATAATGAAAAACTGTTTTTT
J: TRBJ2-7; D: -; V: TRBV11-2; CDR3: CASSPRKSEQYF; DNA: TGTGCCAGCAGTCCGAGGAAATCCGAGCAGTACTTC
J: TRBJ2-5; D: -; V: TRBV4-1; CDR3: CASSQAGEETQYF; DNA: TGCGCCAGCAGCCAAGCAGGGGAAGAGACCCAGTACTTC
J: TRBJ1-2; D: -; V: TRBV14; CDR3: CASSPGSLRYGYTF; DNA: TGTGCCAGCAGCCCGGGATCGTTACGCTATGGCTACACCTTC
J: TRBJ2-5; D: TRBD2; V: TRBV5-4; CDR3: CASSSRLAGQETQYF; DNA: TGTGCCAGCAGCTCCCGACTAGCGGGGCAAGAGACCCAGTACTTC
J: TRBJ1-2; D: -; V: TRBV27; CDR3: CASRPRGMYGYTF; DNA: TGTGCCAGCAGGCCTAGGGGGATGTATGGCTACACCTTC
J: TRBJ2-3; D: TRBD2; V: TRBV4-2; CDR3: CASSQSRGGGLRADTQYF; DNA: TGTGCCAGCAGCCAATCCCGAGGCGGGGGGTTAAGGGCAGATACGCAGTATTTT
J: TRBJ2-2; D: -; V: TRBV29-1; CDR3: CSALGGDGELFF; DNA: TGCAGCGCTTTAGGGGGGGACGGGGAGCTGTTTTTT
J: TRBJ1-4; D: -; V: TRBV5-1; CDR3: CASSLYTGLRTNEKLFF; DNA: TGCGCCAGCAGCTTGTATACAGGGCTACGAACTAATGAAAAACTGTTTTTT
J: TRBJ1-1; D: -; V: TRBV19; CDR3: CASTVQGGGDAFF; DNA: TGTGCCAGTACCGTACAGGGCGGAGGCGATGCTTTCTTT
J: TRBJ2-5; D: -; V: TRBV5-1; CDR3: CASSQYTRGETQYF; DNA: TGCGCCAGCAGTCAATACACCCGAGGGGAGACCCAGTACTTC
J: TRBJ2-7; D: -; V: TRBV5-4; CDR3: CASSSSSEGTYEQYF; DNA: TGTGCCAGCAGCTCCTCTAGCGAAGGGACCTACGAGCAGTACTTC
J: TRBJ1-1; D: TRBD1; V: TRBV15; CDR3: CATSRGTGGGNTEAFF; DNA: TGTGCCACCAGCAGAGGAACAGGGGGCGGAAACACTGAAGCTTTCTTT
J: TRBJ2-5; D: -; V: TRBV4-1; CDR3: CASSHGEGETQYF; DNA: TGCGCCAGCAGCCATGGAGAGGGTGAGACCCAGTACTTC